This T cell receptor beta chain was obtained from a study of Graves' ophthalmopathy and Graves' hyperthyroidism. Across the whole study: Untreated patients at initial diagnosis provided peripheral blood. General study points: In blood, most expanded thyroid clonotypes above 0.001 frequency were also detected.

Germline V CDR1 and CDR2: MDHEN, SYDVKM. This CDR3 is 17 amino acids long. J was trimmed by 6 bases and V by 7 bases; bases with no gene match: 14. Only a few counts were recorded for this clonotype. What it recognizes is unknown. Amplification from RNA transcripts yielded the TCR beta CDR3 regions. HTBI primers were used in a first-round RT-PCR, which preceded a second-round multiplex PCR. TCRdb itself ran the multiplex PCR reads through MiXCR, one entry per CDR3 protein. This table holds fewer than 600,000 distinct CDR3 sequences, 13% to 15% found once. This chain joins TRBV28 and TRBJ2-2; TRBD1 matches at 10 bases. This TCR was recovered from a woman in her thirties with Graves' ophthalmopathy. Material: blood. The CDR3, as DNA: TGTGCCAGCACCCACGACCCTGGGACAGGGGTGGCCGGGGAGCTGTTTTTT. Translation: CASTHDPGTGVAGELFF. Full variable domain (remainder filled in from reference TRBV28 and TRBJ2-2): DVKVTQSSRYLVKRTGEKVFLECVQDMDHENMFWYRQDPGLGLRLIYFSYDVKMKEKGDIPEGYSVSREKKERFSLILESASTNQTSMYLCASTHDPGTGVAGELFFGEGSRLTVL.